This T cell receptor (beta chain) comes out of a study of blood T cell repertoires in COVID-19. Trimming removed 5 bases from V and 4 bases from J, with 5 bases in between. The CDR3 spans 12 residues. Germline assignment: CDR1 PRHDT and CDR2 FYEKMQ (reference sequence). Clones were read by immunoSEQ multiplex PCR, and TCRdb kept only the in-frame ones, dropping some. The profile shows approximately 250,000 clones, roughly 86% of them singletons. The receptor comes from a man between 40 and 49 years old with active or convalescent COVID-19. The specimen was peripheral blood. The V call is TRBV13, the J call TRBJ2-2; no firm D call. The CDR3 nucleotides are TGTGCCAGCAGCCTAACCACCGGGGAGCTGTTTTTT. The encoded protein is CASSLTTGELFF.